This T cell receptor (beta chain) was sequenced for a study of beta chain features in type 1 diabetes. Points from the study as a whole: Sequencing the cDNA could make cells with high TCR expression show up more than they should. Reduced insertions and increased deletions marked VDJ junctions in type 1 diabetes patients.

This clone was detected a few times. Its antigen is unidentified. The sequenced template was cDNA made from the entire isolated RNA. Only in-frame clones appear in the TCRdb table, and some are missing; sequencing was by immunoSEQ multiplex PCR. The table includes roughly 500,000 clones, over 10% detected once. V was pared by 6 bases and J by 8 bases, with 13 bases between. This CDR3 has 13 amino acids. CDR1 and CDR2 from the germline V gene are MNHEY and SMNVEV (reference sequence). Sequenced sample: naive CD4+ T cells from blood. The rearrangement joins TRBV27 to TRBJ1-4, with D uncertain. This TCR was recovered from a young woman in good health. CDR3 in DNA: TGTGCCAGCAGAGGAACCTCTAGGGAAAAACTGTTTTTT. This codes for CASRGTSREKLFF.